This T cell receptor beta chain was documented in a study of CD8+ T cells in alopecia areata. Extracted from the samples, RNA was reverse transcribed into cDNA to serve as the sequencing template. Sequenced by immunoSEQ multiplex PCR; TCRdb stores in-frame clones only, minus some. Among some 44,000 clones, about nine tenths were seen once, and the ten largest hold 15% to 20%. The ends were cut back, 6 bases at V and 4 bases at J, with 13 bases in the middle. This CDR3 comprises 13 residues. In germline, CDR1 is MDHEN, CDR2 SYDVKM. The treatment was: oral pan-JAK inhibitor, 5-10 mg twice daily. It was from alopecia areata patients that lesional scalp punch biopsies and peripheral blood were collected.

This TCR derives from a human donor with alopecia areata. The input for sequencing was CD8+ T cells sorted from blood, taken at week 24, from a patient treated with tofacitinib. The rearrangement joins TRBV28 to TRBJ2-7; D is undetermined. The CDR3 DNA reads TGTGCCAGCAGCCCCACCGACGGTTACGAGCAGTACTTC. Translation gives CASSPTDGYEQYF.